The 15 T cell receptor beta chains below were found in one sample sequenced in a study of shared clonotypes between healthy human individuals. Assay: immunoSEQ multiplex PCR; the TCRdb copy retains only in-frame clones and omits some. The profile shows some 800,000 clones, around 93% of them singletons. CD45RO negativity and positive selection for CCR7 defined naive CD8 cells, a population that excluded terminally differentiated effector memory CD45RA+ cells. Material for sequencing was naive CD8+ T cells sorted from blood. The receptors come from a man between 25 and 39 years old in good health.

V usage is TRBV5-6 and J usage is TRBJ1-1; D not certain. Per germline, CDR1 SGHDT and CDR2 YYEEEE. This CDR3 region has 14 residues. The V and J ends lost 0 bases and 1 base respectively, with 7 bases between them. As DNA, the CDR3 is TGTGCCAGCAGCTTGGGGGCAAGGAACACTGAAGCTTTCTTT. This encodes CASSLGARNTEAFF.

The chain carries TRBV6-1 and TRBJ1-5; D is unresolved. Germline CDR1 reads MNHNS; CDR2 reads SASEGT. This CDR3 is built from 15 residues. The V and J ends lost 1 base and 1 base respectively, with 8 bases between them. The DNA of the CDR3 is TGTGCCAGCAGTGAAGACAACGGAAGCAATCAGCCCCAGCATTTT. This encodes CASSEDNGSNQPQHF.

The CDR3 is CASTNSILSTDTQYF. CDR3 DNA: TGTGCCAGCACGAACAGCATCCTTAGCACAGATACGCAGTATTTT. The J gene is TRBJ2-3, the V gene TRBV7-8; no clear D gene. Germline assignment: CDR1 SGHVS and CDR2 FQNEAQ. Trimming took off 7 bases at V and 0 bases at J, with 14 bases between the two ends. CDR3 length: 15 residues.

This rearrangement joins TRBV16 to TRBJ2-7, with a tentative D call TRBD2 (6 bases). V lost 4 bases to trimming and J lost 5 bases, with 15 bases between them. Germline-derived CDR1 and CDR2 are KGHSY and FQNENV. The length of the CDR3 is 14 residues. CDR3: CASSPLEGSNEQYF. DNA of the CDR3: TGTGCCAGCAGCCCTCTGGAGGGTAGCAACGAGCAGTACTTC.

V usage is TRBV5-1 and J usage is TRBJ2-3; 14 bases fit TRBD2. V shed 3 bases, J shed 1 base, and the junction held 10 bases outside the gene matches. Germline CDR1 is SGHRS and CDR2 is YFSETQ. The CDR3 extends over 19 amino acids. The CDR3 here is CASSSGTSGRTLGTDTQYF. The CDR3 DNA follows: TGCGCCAGCAGCTCCGGGACTAGCGGGAGAACGTTGGGCACAGATACGCAGTATTTT. Looking up the rest from reference TRBV5-1 and TRBJ2-3 gives the full variable domain: KAGVTQTPRYLIKTRGQQVTLSCSPISGHRSVSWYQQTPGQGLQFLFEYFSETQRNKGNFPGRFSGRQFSNSRSEMNVSTLELGDSALYLCASSSGTSGRTLGTDTQYFGPGTRLTVL.

The CDR3 DNA follows: TGTGCCAGCAGCCCACGGGGTACCAGCTCCTACAATGAGCAGTTCTTC. It is translated as CASSPRGTSSYNEQFF. V usage is TRBV11-3 and J usage is TRBJ2-1, with D perhaps TRBD2 (5 bases). Looked up from germline, CDR1 is SGHNT and CDR2 is YENEEA. The V end was cut by 5 bases, the J end by 0 bases, with 14 bases between. This CDR3 is 16 amino acids long.

The gene calls are TRBV11-2 and TRBJ2-1; 12 bases align to TRBD2. Germline V gene lookup returns CDR1 SGHAT and CDR2 FQNNGV. V was clipped by 4 bases and J by 3 bases; unmatched bases: 4. This CDR3 is 16 amino acids long. The CDR3, as DNA: TGTGCCAGCAGCTCATGGACTAGCGGGAACTACAATGAGCAGTTCTTC. This sequence encodes CASSSWTSGNYNEQFF.

This chain joins TRBV29-1 and TRBJ2-7; 11 bases agree with TRBD2. The CDR3 is 17 amino acids. Germline values: CDR1 SQVTM, CDR2 ANQGSEA. Trimming cost V 6 bases and J 5 bases; bases outside gene matches: 18. Written as DNA, the CDR3 is TGCAGCGTACGGACGGTGACTAGCGGGATCGAGGGGGACGAGCAGTACTTC. It translates to CSVRTVTSGIEGDEQYF.

The rearrangement joins TRBV14 to TRBJ2-1, with 9 bases fitting TRBD2. The germline CDR1 and CDR2 sequences are SGHDN and FVKESK. The trim removed 4 bases at V and 0 bases at J, leaving 7 bases unmatched. CDR3 size: 17 residues. The CDR3: CASSPEGGRGSYNEQFF. DNA of the CDR3: TGTGCCAGCAGCCCAGAAGGCGGGAGGGGCTCCTACAATGAGCAGTTCTTC.

The chain is built from TRBV5-6 and TRBJ1-1; D remains unclear. V lost 3 bases to trimming and J lost 3 bases, with 21 bases between them. Per the germline V gene, CDR1 is SGHDT and CDR2 is YYEEEE. This CDR3 region has 17 residues. CDR3 nucleotide sequence: TGTGCCAGCAGCTCCGATCTCCAGGCGGGGTCGGACACTGAAGCTTTCTTT. Translation: CASSSDLQAGSDTEAFF. The full variable domain, with the rest looked up from reference TRBV5-6 and TRBJ1-1, is DAGVTQSPTHLIKTRGQQVTLRCSPKSGHDTVSWYQQALGQGPQFIFQYYEEEERQRGNFPDRFSGHQFPNYSSELNVNALLLGDSALYLCASSSDLQAGSDTEAFFGQGTRLTVV.

This sequence joins TRBV11-2 and TRBJ1-1; 12 bases match TRBD1. Germline V gene data show CDR1 as SGHAT and CDR2 as FQNNGV. V trimming: 5 bases; J trimming: 4 bases; junction bases outside the gene matches: 5. The CDR3 is 15 amino acids. The CDR3 nucleotides read TGTGCCAGCAGCCCCCGGGACAGGGGGCCCACTGAAGCTTTCTTT. It encodes CASSPRDRGPTEAFF.

The chain carries TRBV7-9 and TRBJ2-3; D gene unclear. The V gene lost 4 bases and the J gene lost 10 bases, with 12 bases spanning the gap. The CDR3 covers 12 residues. CDR1 and CDR2 (germline): SEHNR, FQNEAQ (reference sequence). The CDR3 DNA is TGTGCCAGCAGCTCGCGACCTGGGGCGCAGTATTTT. Protein sequence: CASSSRPGAQYF.

The rearrangement uses TRBV7-9 and TRBJ2-1; no clear D gene. The germline CDR1 and CDR2 sequences are SEHNR and FQNEAQ (reference sequence). The V and J ends lost 8 bases and 2 bases respectively, with 10 bases between them. The CDR3 length is 13 residues. The CDR3: CASDWLTYNEQFF. DNA for the CDR3: TGTGCCAGCGACTGGCTAACCTACAATGAGCAGTTCTTC.

CDR3 sequence reads: CASSRGTLETQYF. In nucleotides, the CDR3 is TGTGCCAGCAGCAGGGGGACGTTGGAGACCCAGTACTTC. This rearrangement joins TRBV13 to TRBJ2-5, with D tentatively TRBD1 (6 bases). This CDR3 is 13 amino acids long. V gave up 5 bases and J gave up 5 bases, with 12 bases separating them. The germline CDR1 and CDR2 sequences are PRHDT and FYEKMQ (reference sequence).

The gene calls are TRBV27 and TRBJ2-6; D not resolved. CDR1 MNHEY and CDR2 SMNVEV come from the germline V gene (reference sequence). The CDR3 consists of 17 residues. V lost 2 bases, J lost 0 bases, and 11 bases lay in between. The CDR3 nucleotides read TGTGCCAGCAGTTTAAATGGAAGGATCTCTGGGGCCAACGTCCTGACTTTC. Translation gives CASSLNGRISGANVLTF.